This T cell receptor beta chain was found in a study of CD8+ T cells in alopecia areata. Whole-study results and caveats: Lesional tissue from the scalp (especially in alopecia totalis/universalis) showed higher clonality than normal scalp. Sequence data from scalp samples additionally include resident alphabeta T cells of normal skin. TCR sharing across patients was less clear than in mice, possibly HLA-related.

V lost 5 bases to trimming and J lost 6 bases, with 13 bases between them. Per germline, CDR1 LNHDA and CDR2 SQIVND (reference sequence). CDR3 size: 13 residues. This sample's treatment: oral pan-JAK inhibitor, 5-10 mg twice daily. Investigators isolated RNA and reverse transcribed it into cDNA to act as the sequencing template. The assay was immunoSEQ multiplex PCR, and TCRdb's table has in-frame clones only and misses some. The sample carries some 180,000 clones, less than 70% recorded once. A few counts support this clone. The antigen is undetermined. The gene calls are TRBV19 and TRBJ1-2; the D is unclear. The clonotype was recovered from a human donor with alopecia areata. The sample was CD8+ T cells sorted from blood, taken at week 24, from a patient treated with tofacitinib. The CDR3 DNA reads as TGTGCCAGTAGTGATGGACCCTTGAATGGCTACACCTTC. This translates into CASSDGPLNGYTF.